The T cell receptor (beta chain) under discussion was sequenced for a study of shared clonotypes between healthy human individuals. Libraries were prepared by immunoSEQ multiplex PCR; TCRdb keeps only in-frame clonotypes and omits some of them. The data show 2 million to 2.5 million clones, 85% to 95% seen once. V shed 0 bases and J shed 4 bases, with 9 bases lying between them. CDR1 LNHNV and CDR2 YYDKDF come from the germline V gene (reference sequence). The CDR3 length is 14 residues. This receptor was obtained from a man aged 18 to 35 in good health. Some clones in this sample may be carry-over from other donors' samples. Material: naive CD4+ T cells from PBMCs. Documented subset: CD45RA+ positively selected. The V gene is TRBV15, the J gene TRBJ1-2; possibly TRBD1 for D (6 bases). The CDR3 region is CATSREGAGYGYTF. The DNA for the CDR3 is TGTGCCACCAGCAGAGAGGGGGCCGGCTATGGCTACACCTTC.